This T cell receptor beta chain was captured by sequencing in a study of shared clonotypes between healthy human individuals. The protocol was immunoSEQ multiplex PCR, while the TCRdb copy is restricted to in-frame clones and leaves out a portion. The table shows under 650,000 clones, with about 95% occurring only once. Germline values: CDR1 MNHNS, CDR2 SASEGT. The CDR3 consists of 13 residues. The ends were cut back, 6 bases at V and 5 bases at J, with 14 bases in the middle. The clonotype was recovered from a woman between 25 and 40 years old in good health. Specimen: naive CD4+ T cells sorted from blood. Subset indicated: CD45RA+ positively selected. The chain couples TRBV6-1 to TRBJ2-7; D gene ambiguous. CDR3 coding DNA: TGTGCCAGCAGCCCCCGGGTTCTCAACGAGCAGTACTTC. Translation: CASSPRVLNEQYF.